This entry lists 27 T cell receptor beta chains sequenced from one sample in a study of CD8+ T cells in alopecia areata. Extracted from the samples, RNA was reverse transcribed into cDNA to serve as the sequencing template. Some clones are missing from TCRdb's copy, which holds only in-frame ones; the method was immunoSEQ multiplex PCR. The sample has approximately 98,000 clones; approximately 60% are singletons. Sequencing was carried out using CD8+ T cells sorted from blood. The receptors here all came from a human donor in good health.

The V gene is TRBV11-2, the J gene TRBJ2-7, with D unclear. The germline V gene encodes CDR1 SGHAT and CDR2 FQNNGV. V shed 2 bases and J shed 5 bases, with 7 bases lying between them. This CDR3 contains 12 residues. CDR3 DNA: TGTGCCAGCAGCTTATCGAGTAACGAGCAGTACTTC. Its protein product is CASSLSSNEQYF.

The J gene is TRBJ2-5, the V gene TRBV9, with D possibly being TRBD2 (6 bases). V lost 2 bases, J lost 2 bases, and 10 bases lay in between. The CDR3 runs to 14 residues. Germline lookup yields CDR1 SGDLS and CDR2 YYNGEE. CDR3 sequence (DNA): TGTGCCAGCAGCGTCGGGGGTATACAAGAGACCCAGTACTTC. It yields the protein CASSVGGIQETQYF. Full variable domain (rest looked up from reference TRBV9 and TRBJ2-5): DSGVTQTPKHLITATGQRVTLRCSPRSGDLSVYWYQQSLDQGLQFLIQYYNGEERAKGNILERFSAQQFPDLHSELNLSSLELGDSALYFCASSVGGIQETQYFGPGTRLLVL.

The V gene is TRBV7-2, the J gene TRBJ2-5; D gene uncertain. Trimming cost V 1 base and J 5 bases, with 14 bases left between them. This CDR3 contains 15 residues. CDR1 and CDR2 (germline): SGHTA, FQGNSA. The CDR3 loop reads CASSLVPEPWETQYF. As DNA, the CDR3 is TGTGCCAGCAGCTTAGTCCCGGAGCCATGGGAGACCCAGTACTTC. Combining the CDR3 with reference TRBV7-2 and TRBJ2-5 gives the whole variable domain GAGVSQSPSNKVTEKGKDVELRCDPISGHTALYWYRQSLGQGLEFLIYFQGNSAPDKSGLPSDRFSAERTGGSVSTLTIQRTQQEDSAVYLCASSLVPEPWETQYFGPGTRLLVL.

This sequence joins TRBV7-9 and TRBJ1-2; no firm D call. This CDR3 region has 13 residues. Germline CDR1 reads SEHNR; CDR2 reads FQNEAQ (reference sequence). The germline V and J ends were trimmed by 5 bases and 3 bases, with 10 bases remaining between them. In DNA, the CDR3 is TGTGCCAGCAGCGATGGAGACTACTATGGCTACACCTTC. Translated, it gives CASSDGDYYGYTF.

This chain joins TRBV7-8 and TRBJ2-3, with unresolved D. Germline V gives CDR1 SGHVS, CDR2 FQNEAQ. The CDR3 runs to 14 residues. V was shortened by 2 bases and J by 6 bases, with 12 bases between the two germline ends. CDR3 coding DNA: TGTGCCAGCAGCTTACTAGTATATAGGGATACGCAGTATTTT. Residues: CASSLLVYRDTQYF. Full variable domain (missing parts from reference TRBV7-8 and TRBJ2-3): GAGVSQSPRYKVAKRGQDVALRCDPISGHVSLFWYQQALGQGPEFLTYFQNEAQLDKSGLPSDRFFAERPEGSVSTLKIQRTQQEDSAVYLCASSLLVYRDTQYFGPGTRLTVL.

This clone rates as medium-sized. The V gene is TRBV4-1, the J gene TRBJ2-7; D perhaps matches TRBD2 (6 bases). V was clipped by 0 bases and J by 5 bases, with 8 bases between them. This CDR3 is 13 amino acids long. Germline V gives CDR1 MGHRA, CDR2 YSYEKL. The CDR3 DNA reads TGCGCCAGCAGCCAAGAAGGCGGGGACGAGCAGTACTTC. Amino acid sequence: CASSQEGGDEQYF.

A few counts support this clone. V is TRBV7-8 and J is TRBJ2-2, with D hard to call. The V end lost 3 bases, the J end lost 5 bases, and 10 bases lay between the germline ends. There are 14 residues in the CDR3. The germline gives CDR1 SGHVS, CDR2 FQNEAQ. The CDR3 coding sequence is TGTGCCAGCAGCTTGGGTGTTAAGACCGGGGAGCTGTTTTTT. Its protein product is CASSLGVKTGELFF.

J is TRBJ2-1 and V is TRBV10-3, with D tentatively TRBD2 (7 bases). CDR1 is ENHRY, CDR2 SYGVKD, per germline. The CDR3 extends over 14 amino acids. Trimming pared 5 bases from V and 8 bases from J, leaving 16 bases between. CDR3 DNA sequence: TGTGCCATCAGTACGGAGGGGGGGCGCCATGAGCAGTTCTTC. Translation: CAISTEGGRHEQFF.

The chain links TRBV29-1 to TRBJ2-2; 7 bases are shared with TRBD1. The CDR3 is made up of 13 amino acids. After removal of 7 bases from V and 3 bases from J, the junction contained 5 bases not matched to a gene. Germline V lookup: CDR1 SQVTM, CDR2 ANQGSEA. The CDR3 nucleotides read TGCAGCGCTATTCAGGGGGACACCGGGGAGCTGTTTTTT. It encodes CSAIQGDTGELFF.

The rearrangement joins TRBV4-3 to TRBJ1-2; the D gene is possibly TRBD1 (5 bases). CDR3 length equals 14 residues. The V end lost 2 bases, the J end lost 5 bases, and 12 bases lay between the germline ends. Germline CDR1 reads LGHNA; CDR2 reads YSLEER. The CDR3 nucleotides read TGCGCCAGCAGCCAATCCAGGGCGGCTTATGGCTACACCTTC. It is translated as CASSQSRAAYGYTF.

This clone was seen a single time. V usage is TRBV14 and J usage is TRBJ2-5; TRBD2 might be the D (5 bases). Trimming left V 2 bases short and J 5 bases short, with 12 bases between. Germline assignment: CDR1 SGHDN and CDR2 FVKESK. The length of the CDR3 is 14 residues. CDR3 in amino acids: CASSQRGRWETQYF. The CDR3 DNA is TGTGCCAGCAGCCAACGGGGTCGGTGGGAGACCCAGTACTTC.

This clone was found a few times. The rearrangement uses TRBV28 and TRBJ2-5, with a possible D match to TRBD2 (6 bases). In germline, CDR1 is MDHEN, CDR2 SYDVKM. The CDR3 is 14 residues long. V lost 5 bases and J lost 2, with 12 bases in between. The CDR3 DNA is TGTGCCAGCAGTCCTCGGGGGTTTCAAGAGACCCAGTACTTC. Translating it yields CASSPRGFQETQYF.

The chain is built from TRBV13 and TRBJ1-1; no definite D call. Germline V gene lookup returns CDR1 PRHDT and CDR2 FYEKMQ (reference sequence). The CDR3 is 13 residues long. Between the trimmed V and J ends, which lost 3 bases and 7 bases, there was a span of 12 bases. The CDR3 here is CASSFGVGSEAFF. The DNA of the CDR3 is TGTGCCAGCAGCTTCGGGGTGGGCAGTGAAGCTTTCTTT.

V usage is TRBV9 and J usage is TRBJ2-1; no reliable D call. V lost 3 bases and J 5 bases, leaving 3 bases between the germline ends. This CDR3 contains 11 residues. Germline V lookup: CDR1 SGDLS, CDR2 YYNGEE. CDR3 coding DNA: TGTGCCAGCAGCGCCGACAATGAGCAGTTCTTC. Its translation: CASSADNEQFF.

CDR3 in DNA: TGTGCCAGCAGCTTGGGGCTGCGGGGGGACTCCTCTCCGGATACGCAGTATTTT. Amino acid sequence: CASSLGLRGDSSPDTQYF. This chain links TRBV4-2 with TRBJ2-3; 8 nucleotides align to TRBD2. The CDR3 runs to 18 residues. V trimming: 5 bases; J trimming: 6 bases; junction bases outside the gene matches: 19. Germline V CDR1 and CDR2: LGHNA, YNFKEQ.

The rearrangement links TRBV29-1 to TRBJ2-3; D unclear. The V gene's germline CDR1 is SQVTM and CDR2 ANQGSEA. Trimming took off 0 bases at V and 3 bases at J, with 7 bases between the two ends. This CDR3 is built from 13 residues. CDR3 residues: CSVEDGQTDTQYF. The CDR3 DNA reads TGCAGCGTTGAAGATGGGCAGACAGATACGCAGTATTTT.

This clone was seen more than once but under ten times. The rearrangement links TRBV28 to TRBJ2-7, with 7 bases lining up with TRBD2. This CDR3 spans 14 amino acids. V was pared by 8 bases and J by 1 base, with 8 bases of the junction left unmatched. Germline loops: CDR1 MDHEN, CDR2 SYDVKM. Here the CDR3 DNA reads TGTGCCAGCGGGACTTGGGGGGGATCCTACGAGCAGTACTTC. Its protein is CASGTWGGSYEQYF.

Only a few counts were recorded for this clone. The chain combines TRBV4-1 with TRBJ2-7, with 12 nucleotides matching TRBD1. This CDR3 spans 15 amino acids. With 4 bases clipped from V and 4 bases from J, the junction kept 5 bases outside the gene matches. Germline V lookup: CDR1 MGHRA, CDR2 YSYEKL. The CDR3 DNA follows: TGCGCCAGCAGCCGGGGACAGGGGGCTCAGTACGAGCAGTACTTC. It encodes CASSRGQGAQYEQYF.

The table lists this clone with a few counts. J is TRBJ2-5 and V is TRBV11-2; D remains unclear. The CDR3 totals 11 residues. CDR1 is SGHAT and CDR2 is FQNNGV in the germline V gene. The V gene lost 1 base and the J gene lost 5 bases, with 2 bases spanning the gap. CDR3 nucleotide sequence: TGTGCCAGCAGCTTAGGGGAGACCCAGTACTTC. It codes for CASSLGETQYF.

For the CDR3, the DNA is TGTGCCAGCAGCCGAGACCCGACTACTTCTGGGCAGTTCTTC. Translating it yields CASSRDPTTSGQFF. This chain links TRBV7-9 with TRBJ2-1, with D perhaps matching TRBD2 (5 bases). This CDR3 has 14 residues. The germline V gene has CDR1 SEHNR and CDR2 FQNEAQ (reference sequence). V was trimmed by 5 bases and J by 12 bases, leaving 20 bases between them. Full variable domain (remainder filled in from reference TRBV7-9 and TRBJ2-1): DTGVSQNPRHKITKRGQNVTFRCDPISEHNRLYWYRQTLGQGPEFLTYFQNEAQLEKSRLLSDRFSAERPKGSFSTLEIQRTEQGDSAMYLCASSRDPTTSGQFFGPGTRLTVL.

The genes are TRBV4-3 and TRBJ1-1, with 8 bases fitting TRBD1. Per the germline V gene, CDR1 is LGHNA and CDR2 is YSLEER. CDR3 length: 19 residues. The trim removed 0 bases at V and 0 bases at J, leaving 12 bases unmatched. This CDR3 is CASSQEIPDRVSLNTEAFF. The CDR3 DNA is TGCGCCAGCAGCCAAGAAATCCCGGACAGGGTAAGCCTGAACACTGAAGCTTTCTTT.

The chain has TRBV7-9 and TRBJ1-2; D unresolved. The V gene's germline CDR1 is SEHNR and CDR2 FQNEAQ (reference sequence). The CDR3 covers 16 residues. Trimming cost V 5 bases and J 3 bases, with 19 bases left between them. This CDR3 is CASSLPLPAADYGYTF. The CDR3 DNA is TGTGCCAGCAGCCTCCCACTCCCTGCGGCAGACTATGGCTACACCTTC. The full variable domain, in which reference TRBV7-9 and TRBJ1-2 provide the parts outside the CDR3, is DTGVSQNPRHKITKRGQNVTFRCDPISEHNRLYWYRQTLGQGPEFLTYFQNEAQLEKSRLLSDRFSAERPKGSFSTLEIQRTEQGDSAMYLCASSLPLPAADYGYTFGSGTRLTVV.

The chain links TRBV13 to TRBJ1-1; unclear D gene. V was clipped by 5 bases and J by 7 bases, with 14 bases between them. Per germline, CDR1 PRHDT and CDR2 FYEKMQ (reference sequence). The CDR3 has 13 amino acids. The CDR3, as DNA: TGTGCCAGCAGCGCTTCAACGAATGGTGAAGCTTTCTTT. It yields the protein CASSASTNGEAFF.

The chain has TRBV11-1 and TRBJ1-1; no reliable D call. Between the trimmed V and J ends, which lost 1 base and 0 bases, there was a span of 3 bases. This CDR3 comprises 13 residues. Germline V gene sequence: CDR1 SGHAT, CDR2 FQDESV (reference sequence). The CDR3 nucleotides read TGTGCCAGCAGCTTAGGTGTGAACACTGAAGCTTTCTTT. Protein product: CASSLGVNTEAFF.

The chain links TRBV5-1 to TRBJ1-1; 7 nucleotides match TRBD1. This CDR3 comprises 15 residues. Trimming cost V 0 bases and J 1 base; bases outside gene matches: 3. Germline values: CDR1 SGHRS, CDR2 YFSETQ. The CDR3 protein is CASSLAGTENTEAFF. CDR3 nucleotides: TGCGCCAGCAGCTTGGCCGGGACAGAGAACACTGAAGCTTTCTTT.

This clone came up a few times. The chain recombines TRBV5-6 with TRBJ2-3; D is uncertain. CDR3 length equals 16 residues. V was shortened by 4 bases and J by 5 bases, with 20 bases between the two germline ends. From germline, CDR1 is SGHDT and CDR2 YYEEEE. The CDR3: CASSLTTGPRIDTQYF. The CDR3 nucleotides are TGTGCCAGCAGCCTCACGACCGGTCCGAGGATAGATACGCAGTATTTT. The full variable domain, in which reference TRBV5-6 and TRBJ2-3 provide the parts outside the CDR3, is DAGVTQSPTHLIKTRGQQVTLRCSPKSGHDTVSWYQQALGQGPQFIFQYYEEEERQRGNFPDRFSGHQFPNYSSELNVNALLLGDSALYLCASSLTTGPRIDTQYFGPGTRLTVL.

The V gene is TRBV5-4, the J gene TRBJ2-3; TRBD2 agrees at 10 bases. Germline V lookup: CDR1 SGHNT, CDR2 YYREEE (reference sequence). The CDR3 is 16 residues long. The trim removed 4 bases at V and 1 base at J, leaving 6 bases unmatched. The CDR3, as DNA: TGTGCCAGCAGCCAAGATCTAGCGGGGGGCACAGATACGCAGTATTTT. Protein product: CASSQDLAGGTDTQYF.